The T cell receptor (beta chain) described here comes from a study of blood T cell repertoires in COVID-19. The overall study: T cells, B-cell-depleted T cells, or PBMCs provided the cDNA or gDNA that served as material.

In the original analysis: Amplification with reference gene primers provided the estimates of nucleated cell counts. Clones were read by immunoSEQ multiplex PCR, and TCRdb kept only the in-frame ones, dropping some. V and J calls and clone size follow that table, whereas D and trimming were derived from the DNA. The profile shows over 100,000 clones, 84% of them singletons. Germline V gene lookup returns CDR1 SGHAT and CDR2 FQNNGV. This CDR3 has 19 residues. V shed 2 bases and J 2 bases; nucleotides not matched to a gene: 17. Input material: peripheral blood. The clonotype originates from a woman aged 50 to 60 with acute or convalescent COVID-19. The chain employs TRBV11-2 and TRBJ1-2, with 7 bases identical to TRBD1. The CDR3 DNA reads TGTGCCAGCAGCTTATCATCCGGTGATCCAGGGGGGAAGAACTATGGCTACACCTTC. Translation: CASSLSSGDPGGKNYGYTF.